This TCR beta chain was observed in a study of shared clonotypes between healthy human individuals. The study, taken as a whole, reports: Depth was large, yet rarefaction showed that sorted-subset sequencing was incomplete. Among the subsets, naive ones generally showed larger estimated richness than memory ones.

This clone is a singleton in its sample. The antigen remains unidentified. Clones were sequenced by immunoSEQ multiplex PCR, and TCRdb holds only the in-frame ones, with some missing. The sample lists about 1.5 million clones; 98% were seen once. CDR1 MNHNY and CDR2 SVGAGI come from the germline V gene (reference sequence). V trimming: 11 bases; J trimming: 9 bases; junction bases outside the gene matches: 14. This CDR3 contains 14 residues. Sequencing was performed on naive CD4+ T cells sorted from blood. As to subset: CD45RA+ positively selected. This receptor was taken from a man aged 25 to 45 in good health. This chain uses TRBV6-6 with TRBJ2-1; 9 bases fit TRBD1. Written as DNA, the CDR3 is TGTGCCTGCGTCCGGGACAGGGTTACGGTTGAGCAGTTCTTC. As protein: CACVRDRVTVEQFF.